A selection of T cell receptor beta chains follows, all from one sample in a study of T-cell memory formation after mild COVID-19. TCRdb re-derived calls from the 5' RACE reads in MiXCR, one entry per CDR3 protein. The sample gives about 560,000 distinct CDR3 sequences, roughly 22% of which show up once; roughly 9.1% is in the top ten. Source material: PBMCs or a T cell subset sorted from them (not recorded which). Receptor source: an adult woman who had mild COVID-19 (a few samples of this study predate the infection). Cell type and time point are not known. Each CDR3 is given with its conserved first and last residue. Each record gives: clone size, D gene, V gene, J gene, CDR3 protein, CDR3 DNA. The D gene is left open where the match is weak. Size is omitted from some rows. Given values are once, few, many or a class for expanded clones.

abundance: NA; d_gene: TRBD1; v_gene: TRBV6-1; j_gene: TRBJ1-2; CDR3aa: CASIPGQGFNYGYTF; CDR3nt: TGTGCCAGCATCCCGGGACAGGGTTTTAACTATGGCTACACCTTC
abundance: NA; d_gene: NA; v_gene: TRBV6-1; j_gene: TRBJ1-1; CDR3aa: CASSAPGRMNTEAFF; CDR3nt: TGTGCCAGCAGTGCCCCAGGACGGATGAACACTGAAGCTTTCTTT
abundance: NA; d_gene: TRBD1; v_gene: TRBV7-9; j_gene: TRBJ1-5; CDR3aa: CASSSDRGPNQPQHF; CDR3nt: TGTGCCAGCAGCTCCGACAGGGGCCCCAATCAGCCCCAGCATTTT
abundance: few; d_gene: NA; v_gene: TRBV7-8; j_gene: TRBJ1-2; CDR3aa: CASSLGPVGYGYTF; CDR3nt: TGTGCCAGCAGTCTTGGTCCAGTTGGATATGGCTACACCTTC
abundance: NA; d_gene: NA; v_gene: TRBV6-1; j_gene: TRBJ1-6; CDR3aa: CASLKSSGSFYNSPLHF; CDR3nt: TGTGCCAGCCTGAAGTCTTCAGGGTCTTTCTATAATTCACCCCTCCACTTT
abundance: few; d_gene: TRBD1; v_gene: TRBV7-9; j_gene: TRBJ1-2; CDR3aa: CASGLQGADYGYTF; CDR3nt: TGTGCCAGCGGACTACAGGGGGCTGACTATGGCTACACCTTC
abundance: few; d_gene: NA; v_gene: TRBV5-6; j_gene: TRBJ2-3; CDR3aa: CASSGSSARGDTQYF; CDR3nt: TGTGCCAGCAGCGGATCTAGCGCCCGAGGGGATACGCAGTATTTT
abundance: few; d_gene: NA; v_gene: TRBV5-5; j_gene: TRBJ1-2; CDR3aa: CASSSDLSGYGYTF; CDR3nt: TGTGCCAGCAGCTCAGACCTATCCGGCTATGGCTACACCTTC
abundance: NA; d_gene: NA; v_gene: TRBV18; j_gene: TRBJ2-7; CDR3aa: CASSPSTLRDYEQYF; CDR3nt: TGTGCCAGCTCACCGAGCACGCTCAGGGACTACGAGCAGTACTTC
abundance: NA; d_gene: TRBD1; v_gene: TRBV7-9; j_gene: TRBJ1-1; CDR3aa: CASSFGTDRNTEAFF; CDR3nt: TGTGCCAGCAGCTTCGGGACAGACCGGAACACTGAAGCTTTCTTT
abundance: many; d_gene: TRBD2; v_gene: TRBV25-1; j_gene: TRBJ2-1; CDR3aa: CASSESGGPRNEQFF; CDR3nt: TGTGCCAGCAGTGAATCGGGAGGGCCTCGCAATGAGCAGTTCTTC
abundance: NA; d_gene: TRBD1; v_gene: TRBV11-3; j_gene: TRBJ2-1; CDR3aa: CASSFETGAPYNEQFF; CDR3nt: TGTGCCAGCAGCTTCGAGACAGGGGCCCCCTACAATGAGCAGTTCTTC
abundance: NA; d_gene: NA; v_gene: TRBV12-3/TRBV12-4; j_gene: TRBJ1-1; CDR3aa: CASSHPRGTEAFF; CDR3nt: TGTGCCAGCAGCCATCCCCGGGGGACTGAAGCTTTCTTT
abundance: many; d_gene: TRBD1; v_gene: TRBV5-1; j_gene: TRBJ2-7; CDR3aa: CASTWGQGAYEQYF; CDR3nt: TGCGCCAGCACCTGGGGGCAGGGGGCCTACGAGCAGTACTTC
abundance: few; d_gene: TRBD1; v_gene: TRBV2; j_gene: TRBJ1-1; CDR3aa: CAGRDRENTEAFF; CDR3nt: TGTGCCGGACGGGACAGGGAGAACACTGAAGCTTTCTTT
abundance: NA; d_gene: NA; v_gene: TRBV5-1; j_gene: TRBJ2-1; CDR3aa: CASSPQVGGSNEQFF; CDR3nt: TGCGCCAGCAGCCCTCAGGTGGGCGGATCCAATGAGCAGTTCTTC
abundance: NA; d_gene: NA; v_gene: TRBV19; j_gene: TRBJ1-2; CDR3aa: CASSISVSDAGYTF; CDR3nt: TGTGCCAGTAGTATATCAGTCTCGGATGCAGGCTACACCTTC
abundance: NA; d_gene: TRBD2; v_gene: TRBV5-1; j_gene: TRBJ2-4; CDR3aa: CASSLTSGTAFPKNIQYF; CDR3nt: TGCGCCAGCAGCTTGACTAGCGGGACCGCCTTCCCCAAAAACATTCAGTACTTC
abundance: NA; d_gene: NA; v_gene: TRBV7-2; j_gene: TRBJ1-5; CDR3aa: CASSLGVLRVGNQPQHF; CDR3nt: TGTGCCAGCAGCTTAGGTGTGCTCAGGGTCGGCAATCAGCCCCAGCATTTT
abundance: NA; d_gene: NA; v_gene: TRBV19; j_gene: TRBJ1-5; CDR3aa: CASSIGTHQNQPQHF; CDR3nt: TGTGCCAGTAGTATAGGGACTCACCAGAATCAGCCCCAGCATTTT
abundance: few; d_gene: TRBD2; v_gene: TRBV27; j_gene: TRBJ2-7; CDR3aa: CASSSFDSGRVVNSYEQYF; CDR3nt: TGTGCCAGCAGTAGCTTCGATAGCGGGAGGGTAGTTAATTCCTACGAGCAGTACTTC
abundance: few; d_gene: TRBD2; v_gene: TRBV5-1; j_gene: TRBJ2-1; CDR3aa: CASRTLAGVYNEQFF; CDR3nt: TGCGCCAGCAGGACACTAGCGGGGGTGTACAATGAGCAGTTCTTC
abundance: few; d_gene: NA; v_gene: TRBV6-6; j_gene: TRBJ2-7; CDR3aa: CASSPDRGRSEQYF; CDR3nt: TGTGCCAGCAGTCCCGACCGGGGGAGGAGCGAGCAGTACTTC
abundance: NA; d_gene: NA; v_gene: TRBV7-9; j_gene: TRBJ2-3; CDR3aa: CASSLVGSESDTQYF; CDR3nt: TGTGCCAGCAGCTTAGTCGGCTCCGAGTCAGATACGCAGTATTTT
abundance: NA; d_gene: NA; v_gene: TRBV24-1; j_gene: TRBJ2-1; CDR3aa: CATSDLTTPRFF; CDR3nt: TGTGCCACCAGTGATTTGACGACACCCCGGTTCTTC
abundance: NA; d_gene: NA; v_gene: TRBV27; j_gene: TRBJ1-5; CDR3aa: CASSFRANQPQHF; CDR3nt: TGTGCCAGCAGTTTCAGGGCAAATCAGCCCCAGCATTTT
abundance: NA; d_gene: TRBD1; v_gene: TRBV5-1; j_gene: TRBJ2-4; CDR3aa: CASSLGTGDNIQYF; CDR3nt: TGCGCCAGCAGCTTGGGGACAGGGGACAACATTCAGTACTTC
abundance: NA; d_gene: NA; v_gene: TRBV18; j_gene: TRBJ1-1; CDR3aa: CASSQGTGLNTEAFF; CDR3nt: TGTGCCAGCTCACAGGGGACTGGGCTGAACACTGAAGCTTTCTTT
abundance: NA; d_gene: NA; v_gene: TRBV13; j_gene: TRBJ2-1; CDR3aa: CASSLAPGVQFF; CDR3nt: TGTGCCAGCAGCCTAGCCCCGGGAGTGCAGTTCTTC
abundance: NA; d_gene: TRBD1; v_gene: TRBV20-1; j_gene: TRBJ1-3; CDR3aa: CSAMDRHSGNTIYF; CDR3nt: TGCAGTGCAATGGACAGGCACTCTGGAAACACCATATATTTT
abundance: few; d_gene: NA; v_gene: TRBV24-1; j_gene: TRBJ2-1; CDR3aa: CATSSGGPIYNEQFF; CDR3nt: TGTGCCACCTCATCGGGGGGCCCAATCTACAATGAGCAGTTCTTC
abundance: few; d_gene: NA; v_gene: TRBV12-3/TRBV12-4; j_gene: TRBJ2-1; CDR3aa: CASSYVANEQFF; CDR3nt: TGTGCCAGCAGCTACGTCGCCAATGAGCAGTTCTTC
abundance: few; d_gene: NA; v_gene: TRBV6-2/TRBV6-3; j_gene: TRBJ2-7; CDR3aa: CASSYSRISGDEQYF; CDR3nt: TGTGCCAGCAGTTACTCACGAATTTCCGGGGACGAGCAGTACTTC
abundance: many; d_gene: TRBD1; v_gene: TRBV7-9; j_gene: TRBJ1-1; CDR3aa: CASSQQGAGTEAFF; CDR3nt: TGTGCCAGCAGTCAACAGGGGGCGGGCACTGAAGCTTTCTTT
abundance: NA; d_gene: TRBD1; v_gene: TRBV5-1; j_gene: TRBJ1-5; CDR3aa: CASSPGQGVGQPQHF; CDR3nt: TGCGCCAGCAGCCCGGGACAGGGGGTCGGTCAGCCCCAGCATTTT
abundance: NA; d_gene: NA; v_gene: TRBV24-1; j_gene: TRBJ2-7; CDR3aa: CATESPGQRSYEQYF; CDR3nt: TGTGCCACCGAGTCTCCGGGACAAAGATCCTACGAGCAGTACTTC
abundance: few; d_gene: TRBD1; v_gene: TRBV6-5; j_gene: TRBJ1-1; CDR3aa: CASSIFGTGEAFF; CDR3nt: TGTGCCAGCAGTATCTTCGGGACAGGTGAAGCTTTCTTT
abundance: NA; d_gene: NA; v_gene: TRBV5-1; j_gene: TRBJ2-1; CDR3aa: CASSLAMIPGNEQFF; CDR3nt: TGCGCCAGCAGCCTAGCGATGATACCGGGCAATGAGCAGTTCTTC
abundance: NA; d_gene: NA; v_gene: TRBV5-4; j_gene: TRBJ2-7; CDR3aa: CASSPRGPEVVYEQYF; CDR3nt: TGTGCCAGCAGCCCCCGTGGGCCGGAAGTGGTCTACGAGCAGTACTTC
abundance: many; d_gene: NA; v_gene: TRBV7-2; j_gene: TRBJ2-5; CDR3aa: CASSLDGSTGETQYF; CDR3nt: TGTGCCAGCAGCTTAGATGGGTCCACCGGGGAGACCCAGTACTTC